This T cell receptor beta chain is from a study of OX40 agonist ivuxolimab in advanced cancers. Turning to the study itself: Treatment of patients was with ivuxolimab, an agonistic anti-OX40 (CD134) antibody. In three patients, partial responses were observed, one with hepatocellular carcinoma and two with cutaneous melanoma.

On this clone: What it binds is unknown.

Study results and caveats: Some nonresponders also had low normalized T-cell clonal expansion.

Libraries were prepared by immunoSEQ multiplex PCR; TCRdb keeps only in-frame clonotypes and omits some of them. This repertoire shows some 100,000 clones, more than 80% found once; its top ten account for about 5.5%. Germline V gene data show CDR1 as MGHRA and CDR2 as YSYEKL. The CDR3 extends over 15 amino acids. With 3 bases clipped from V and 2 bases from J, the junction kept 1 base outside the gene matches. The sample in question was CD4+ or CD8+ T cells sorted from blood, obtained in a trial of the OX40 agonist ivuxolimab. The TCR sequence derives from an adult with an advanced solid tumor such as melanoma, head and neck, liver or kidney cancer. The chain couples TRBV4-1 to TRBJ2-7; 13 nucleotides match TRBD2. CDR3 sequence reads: CASSHTSGGAYEQYF. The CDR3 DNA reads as TGCGCCAGCAGCCATACTAGCGGGGGGGCCTACGAGCAGTACTTC.